The present entry profiles one T cell receptor (beta chain) with its context. Its specificity is unknown. The sample originates from a study of T cells in tuberculosis. General study results and limits: Using the GMM-specific repertoire gave under 90% accuracy versus roughly 74% with motifs.

The CDR3 has 16 residues. Looked up from germline, CDR1 is SGHNT and CDR2 is YENEEA. The ends lost 7 bases at V and 6 bases at J; junction bases unmatched: 14. Clones were read by immunoSEQ multiplex PCR, and TCRdb kept only the in-frame ones, dropping some. The table records tens of thousands of clones, over 90% of them present only once. Source material: PBMCs. The rearrangement links TRBV11-3 to TRBJ2-2; 7 bases match TRBD1. The origin of this receptor is a donor aged 10-29 years with latent tuberculosis or without tuberculosis infection. The CDR3 DNA follows: TGTGCCAGCACCTCAGCAACAGGGGTGCAAGCCGGGGAGCTGTTTTTT. It encodes CASTSATGVQAGELFF.